This T cell receptor (beta chain) was obtained from a study of T cells in Graves' hyperthyroidism and ophthalmopathy. The overall study: At the time of initial diagnosis and before any treatment, peripheral blood was collected.

The CDR3 has 16 residues. The germline V gene has CDR1 GTSNPN and CDR2 SVGIG (reference sequence). The ends were cut back, 2 bases at V and 8 bases at J, with 19 bases in the middle. Amplified regions were TCR beta CDR3 sequences from RNA transcripts. The TCR CDR3 was amplified in a first-round RT-PCR using the HTBI primer set. A single record per CDR3 protein comes from TCRdb applying MiXCR to the multiplex PCR reads. Found here are a few hundred thousand distinct CDR3 sequences, 17% of them singletons; the top ten hold approximately 16%. This clonotype was seen a handful of times. V usage is TRBV30 and J usage is TRBJ1-6, with unresolved D. Source material: blood. The receptor was derived from a woman under 30 with Graves' ophthalmopathy. CDR3: CAWSRSGENPHSPLHF. The CDR3, as DNA: TGTGCCTGGAGTAGGTCAGGCGAAAATCCTCATTCACCCCTCCACTTT.